This TCR beta chain originates from a study of T cell responses to AZD1222 COVID-19 vaccine. TCRdb keeps only in-frame clones here, not all; method: immunoSEQ multiplex PCR. In the table there are about 150,000 clones, roughly 85% of which are singletons. The germline V and J ends were trimmed by 5 bases and 9 bases, with 20 bases remaining between them. The CDR3 totals 15 residues. CDR1 and CDR2 from the germline V gene are SGHAT and FQNNGV. Sequencing was performed on peripheral blood, taken 28 days after the second dose of the MenACWY control vaccine. The TCR was taken from an adult who received the MenACWY meningococcal vaccine as a control. The chain carries TRBV11-2 and TRBJ2-1, with a possible D match to TRBD2 (5 bases). This CDR3 reads CASSPKVDRGGEQFF. CDR3 sequence (DNA): TGTGCCAGCAGCCCGAAAGTGGATAGAGGAGGTGAGCAGTTCTTC.